The clone carrying this T cell receptor (beta chain) was seen many times. What it recognizes is unknown. The data were taken from a study of CD8 T cells in ankylosing spondylitis. Study-wide findings and caveats: As reported, disease-linked clones showed significant enrichment in matched ankylosing spondylitis synovial fluid. Existing reports had already noted some motif variants in reactive arthritis synovial fluid and blood.

MiXCR, run by TCRdb on the 5' RACE reads, gives a single entry per CDR3 protein. The table lists tens of thousands of distinct CDR3 sequences, 6% to 8% of them singletons. Germline CDR1 SQVTM, CDR2 ANQGSEA. The CDR3 extends over 12 amino acids. V was cut by 4 bases and J by 9 bases, with 16 bases left in between. The chain recombines TRBV29-1 with TRBJ2-7; D gene unclear. The clonotype comes from a male donor with ankylosing spondylitis. Sequenced input: synovial fluid, either unsorted or a sorted T cell fraction (not recorded which). Here the CDR3 reads CSVGDGIWRQYF. The CDR3 region has the DNA TGCAGCGTTGGCGATGGAATCTGGAGGCAGTACTTC.